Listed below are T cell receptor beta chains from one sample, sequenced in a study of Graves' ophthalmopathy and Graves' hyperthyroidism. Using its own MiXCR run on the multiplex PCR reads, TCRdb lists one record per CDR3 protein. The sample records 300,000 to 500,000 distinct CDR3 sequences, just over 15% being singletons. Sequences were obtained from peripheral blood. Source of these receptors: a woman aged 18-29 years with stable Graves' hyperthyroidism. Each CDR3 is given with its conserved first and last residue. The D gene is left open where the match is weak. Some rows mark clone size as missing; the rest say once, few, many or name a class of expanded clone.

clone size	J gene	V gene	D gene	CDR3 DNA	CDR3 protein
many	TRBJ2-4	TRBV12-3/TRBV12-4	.	TGTGCCAGCAGTCTGTTACTCGGCATTCAGTACTTC	CASSLLLGIQYF
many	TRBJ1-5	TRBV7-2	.	TGTGCCAGCAGCTCCCAGGGCCAGCCCCAGCATTTT	CASSSQGQPQHF
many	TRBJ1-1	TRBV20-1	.	TGCAGTGCTTACCTAAACACTGAAGCTTTCTTT	CSAYLNTEAFF
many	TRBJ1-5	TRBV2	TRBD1	TGTGCCAGCAGGGACCGACAGGGGGGCAATCAGCCCCAGCATTTT	CASRDRQGGNQPQHF
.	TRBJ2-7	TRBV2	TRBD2	TGTGCCAGCAGTTCACTAGCGGGACCTTGGGAGCAGTACTTC	CASSSLAGPWEQYF
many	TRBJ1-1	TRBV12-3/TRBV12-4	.	TGTGCCAGCACTTCCCTAGGGGGGACACGCAACACTGAAGCTTTCTTT	CASTSLGGTRNTEAFF
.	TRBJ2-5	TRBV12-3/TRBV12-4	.	TGTGCCAGCAGTCGAACTTGGGGGTTGCAAGAGACCCAGTACTTC	CASSRTWGLQETQYF
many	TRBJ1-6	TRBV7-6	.	TGTGCCAGCAGTCCCACAGGCCAGGGAAGCTCCTATAATTCACCCCTCCACTTT	CASSPTGQGSSYNSPLHF
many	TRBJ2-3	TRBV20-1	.	TGCAGTGCTAGGGTCAGCGCCGGAGATACGCAGTATTTT	CSARVSAGDTQYF
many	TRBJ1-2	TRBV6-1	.	TGTGCCAGCAGTCAGGTCAGGGGAGACGGCTACACCTTC	CASSQVRGDGYTF
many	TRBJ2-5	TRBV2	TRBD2	TGTGCCAGACACTCCCGGGAGGGAGAGACCCAGTACTTC	CARHSREGETQYF
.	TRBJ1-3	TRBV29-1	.	TGCAGCGTTGTTTCTTCAATCTCTGGAAACACCATATATTTT	CSVVSSISGNTIYF
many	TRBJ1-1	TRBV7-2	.	TGTGCCAGCAGCTTAGGATTGGACAGCACTGAAGCTTTCTTT	CASSLGLDSTEAFF
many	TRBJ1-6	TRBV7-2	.	TGTGCCAGCAGCTTAGACACAGGGCACTATTCACCCCTCCACTTT	CASSLDTGHYSPLHF
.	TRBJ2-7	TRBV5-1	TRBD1	TGCGCCAGCAGCTGGAACTGGAGGGACAGGGTATTCTACGAGCAGTACTTC	CASSWNWRDRVFYEQYF
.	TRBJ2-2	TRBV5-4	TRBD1	TGTGCCAGCAGCGGCCGGGACAGGAACACCGGGGAGCTGTGTTTT	CASSGRDRNTGELCF
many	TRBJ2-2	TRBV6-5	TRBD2	TGTGCCAGCAGTTACTCCCGTCGGGGGGTCACCGGGGAGCTGTTTTTT	CASSYSRRGVTGELFF
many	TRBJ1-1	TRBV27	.	TGTGCCAGCAGTTTGGGTGCAGGTCCCGAAACTGAAGCTTTCTTT	CASSLGAGPETEAFF
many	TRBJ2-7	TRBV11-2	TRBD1	TGTGCCAGCAGCTTTCCCGGACAGGGGAAATCCTACGAGCAGTACTTC	CASSFPGQGKSYEQYF
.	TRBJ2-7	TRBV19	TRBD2	TGTGCCAGTAGCTTCAAACTAGCGGGGACCTACGAGCAGTACTTC	CASSFKLAGTYEQYF
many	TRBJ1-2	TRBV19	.	TGTGCCAGTTCATTGGGAGAGGACTATGGCTACACCTTC	CASSLGEDYGYTF
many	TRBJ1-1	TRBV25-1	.	TGTGCCAGCAGTGACCTGAACACTGAAGCTTTCTTT	CASSDLNTEAFF
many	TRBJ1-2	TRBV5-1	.	TGCGCCAGCAGCTTGGGGGGGACAACTCGCCCCTATGGCTACACCTTC	CASSLGGTTRPYGYTF
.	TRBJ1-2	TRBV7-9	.	TGTGCCAGCAGCTTAGCCTACGGTGGGGGTGGCTACACCTTC	CASSLAYGGGGYTF
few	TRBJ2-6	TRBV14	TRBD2	TGTGCCAGCAGCCCCGAAGCGGGGAATTACCCTGGGGCCAACGTCCTGACTTTC	CASSPEAGNYPGANVLTF
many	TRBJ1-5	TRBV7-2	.	TGTGCCAGCAGCCTACACTCCGGCAACCAGCCCCAGCATTTT	CASSLHSGNQPQHF
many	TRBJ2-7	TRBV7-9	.	TGTGCCAGCAGCTGGCAGGGGAGAAGGGAGCAGTACTTC	CASSWQGRREQYF
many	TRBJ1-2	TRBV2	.	TGTGCCAGCAAGGGGGTTAACGGCTATGGCTACACCTTC	CASKGVNGYGYTF
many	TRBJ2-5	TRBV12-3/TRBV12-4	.	TGTGCCAGCAGTTTTGACTTGAAAGAGACCCAGTACTTC	CASSFDLKETQYF
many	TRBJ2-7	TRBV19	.	TGTGCCAGTAGTATGTCTGGGGCCAAGGCGGTTTTCGAGCAGTACTTC	CASSMSGAKAVFEQYF
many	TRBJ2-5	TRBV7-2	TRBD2	TGTGCCAGCAGCACTAGCGGGGCGTTGCAGACCCAGTACTTC	CASSTSGALQTQYF
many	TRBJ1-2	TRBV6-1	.	TGTGCCAGCCAGGAGGCTAGGGGTCCTTTTAACTATGGCTACACCTTC	CASQEARGPFNYGYTF
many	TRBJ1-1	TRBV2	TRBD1	TGTGCCAGCACCTCGACAGGGTTGGACACTGAAGCTTTCTTT	CASTSTGLDTEAFF
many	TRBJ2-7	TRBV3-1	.	TGTGCCAGCAGCCAAGGCCCAACTCGGGACGAGCAGTACTTC	CASSQGPTRDEQYF
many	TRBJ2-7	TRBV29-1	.	TGCAGCGTTGAGACAGGAGCCTACGAGCAGTACTTC	CSVETGAYEQYF
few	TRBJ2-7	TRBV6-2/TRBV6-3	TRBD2	TGTGCCAGCAGTTCCTGGACTAGCGGGAGGGCAAGGGATTACGAGCAGTACTTC	CASSSWTSGRARDYEQYF
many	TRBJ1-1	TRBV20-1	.	TGCAGTGCTAGAACGGATAACGCTGAAGCTTTCTTT	CSARTDNAEAFF
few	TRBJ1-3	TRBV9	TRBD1	TGTGCCAGCAGCGTACGGGGGACAGGGTTTGGAAACACCATATATTTT	CASSVRGTGFGNTIYF
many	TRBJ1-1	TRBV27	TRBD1	TGTGCCAGCAGTTATTGGGACAGTGGACTGGGAGTGAGGACTGAAGCTTTCTTT	CASSYWDSGLGVRTEAFF
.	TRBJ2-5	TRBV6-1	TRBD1	TGTGCCAGCAGAGACAGGGTGATGGGAGAGACCCAGTACTTC	CASRDRVMGETQYF
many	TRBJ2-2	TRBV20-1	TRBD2	TGCAGTGCCCCGGACGGGACTACGAACACCGGGGAGCTGTTTTTT	CSAPDGTTNTGELFF
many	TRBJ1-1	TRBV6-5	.	TGTGCCAGCAGTCAGGGACCGGGTAAGAACACTGAAGCTTTCTTT	CASSQGPGKNTEAFF
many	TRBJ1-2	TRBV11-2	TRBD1	TGTGCCAGCAGGAGGGGGCCTTATGGCTACACCTTC	CASRRGPYGYTF
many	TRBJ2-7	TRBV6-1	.	TGTGCCGCTTGGGGGCGTATACCTGCCGAGCAGTACTTC	CAAWGRIPAEQYF
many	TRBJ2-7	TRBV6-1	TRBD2	TGTGCCAGCAGCCGTAGCGGACTAGCGGGCGAGCAGTACTTC	CASSRSGLAGEQYF
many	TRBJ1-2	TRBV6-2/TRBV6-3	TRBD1	TGTGCCAGCACCGATCCCGGGACAGGGCGTGGGGGCTACACCTTC	CASTDPGTGRGGYTF
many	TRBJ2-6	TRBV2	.	TGTGCCAGCAGTGCTCGGTCGTTCTCTGGGGCCAACGTCCTGACTTTC	CASSARSFSGANVLTF
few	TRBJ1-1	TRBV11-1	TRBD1	TGTGCCAGCAGGGCCGGGGACAGGGGCACTGAAGCTTTCTTT	CASRAGDRGTEAFF
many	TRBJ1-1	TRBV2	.	TGTGCCAGCAGCGCCCGTGGGAGGGAACTGAACACTGAAGCTTTCTTT	CASSARGRELNTEAFF
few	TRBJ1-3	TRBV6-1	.	TGTGCCAGCATGGGGGCGCGTGGAAACACCATATATTTT	CASMGARGNTIYF
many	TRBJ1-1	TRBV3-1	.	TGTGCCAGCAGCCAAGCTTCCAGGTTGAACACTGAAGCTTTCTTT	CASSQASRLNTEAFF
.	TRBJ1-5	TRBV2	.	TGTGCCAGCAGTCTCGGTTTGGCCCAGCATTTT	CASSLGLAQHF
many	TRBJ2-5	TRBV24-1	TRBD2	TGTGCCACCAAGGGACTAGCCGGGGAGACCCAGTACTTC	CATKGLAGETQYF
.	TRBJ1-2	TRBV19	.	TGTGCCAGTAGTGTACAGGGTTTTGGCTACACCTTC	CASSVQGFGYTF
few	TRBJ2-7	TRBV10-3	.	TGTGCCATCAGTGAGTCGGGCTACTACGAGCAGTACTTC	CAISESGYYEQYF
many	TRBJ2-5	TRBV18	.	TGTGCCAGCTCACCGGTCGGGGCGAGGGGAGAGACCCAGTACTTC	CASSPVGARGETQYF
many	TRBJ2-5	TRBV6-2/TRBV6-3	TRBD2	TGTGCCAGCACCCCTTCCGGGGGGGCGCGAGAGACCCAGTACTTC	CASTPSGGARETQYF
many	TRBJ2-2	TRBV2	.	TGTGCCAGCTCAGGGCCGACTGGGAAGAACACCGGGGAGCTGTTTTTT	CASSGPTGKNTGELFF
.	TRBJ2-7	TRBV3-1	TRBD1	TGTGCCAGCAGCCAAGATTGGGGGACAGGAGCCTCCTACGAGCAGTACTTC	CASSQDWGTGASYEQYF
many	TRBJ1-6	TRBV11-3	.	TGTGCCAGCAGCTTCTCCGGACAGTGGAGCTCACCCCTCCACTTT	CASSFSGQWSSPLHF